These T cell receptor beta chains were read from a single sample in a study of human T cells and chemical hapten exposure. Via MiXCR, TCRdb re-called the RACE reads, giving one row per CDR3 protein. This sample has approximately 320,000 distinct CDR3 sequences, with 4.5% to 7% found just once. The input for sequencing was whole blood, taken in connection with sensitization to the hapten diphenylcyclopropenone (DPC). Receptor source: a woman under 30 with alopecia areata. Some clones in this sample may be carry-over from other donors' samples. Both conserved end residues are part of each CDR3. The D gene is left open where the match is weak.

D gene,J gene,V gene,CDR3 protein
TRBD2,TRBJ2-3,TRBV20-1,CSPGTSGTDTQYF
TRBD1,TRBJ1-2,TRBV6-1,CASTRDSNYGYTF
.,TRBJ1-4,TRBV27,CASSSLSMAEKLFF
.,TRBJ1-6,TRBV7-2,CASSLRTSSPLHF
.,TRBJ1-5,TRBV12-5,CASGLPGGQGSNQPQHF
.,TRBJ2-3,TRBV12-3/TRBV12-4,CASSYRTDTQYF
.,TRBJ2-7,TRBV5-1,CASSPDGAYEQYF
.,TRBJ2-7,TRBV6-5,CASKSLGHVREQYF
.,TRBJ2-3,TRBV27,CASSLGGLGGDTQYF
.,TRBJ1-1,TRBV6-6,CASSNPTVVPEAFF
TRBD1,TRBJ2-2,TRBV2,CASSEAWDRTNTGELFF
.,TRBJ2-3,TRBV9,CASSIGDTQYF
.,TRBJ1-2,TRBV15,CATSRDRANYGFTF
.,TRBJ2-5,TRBV7-9,CASSRFREGQETQYF
TRBD2,TRBJ2-3,TRBV2,CASSGAGATDTQYF
TRBD2,TRBJ2-3,TRBV7-2,CASSPQLAGGTDTQYF
TRBD1,TRBJ1-2,TRBV7-8,CASSARTGVRGYTF
.,TRBJ1-5,TRBV18,CASSPQVGNQPQHF
.,TRBJ2-1,TRBV5-4,CASSLKGDEQFF
.,TRBJ2-3,TRBV18,CASSRQERPSTDTQYF
TRBD2,TRBJ2-1,TRBV7-2,CASSLVGGGEYEQFF
TRBD2,TRBJ2-1,TRBV29-1,CSGTGLAGTGYYNEQFF
TRBD1,TRBJ2-7,TRBV12-5,CASGGTGDYEQYF
.,TRBJ2-5,TRBV28,CASSLFRKETQYF
.,TRBJ2-5,TRBV7-2,CASSQGPEKTQYF
TRBD1,TRBJ1-2,TRBV12-3/TRBV12-4,CASSPRQGHYGYTF
TRBD2,TRBJ2-7,TRBV29-1,CSVAGGESYEQYF
TRBD1,TRBJ1-1,TRBV6-5,CASSPPTGLNTEAFF
.,TRBJ2-7,TRBV2,CASSVFGPQQYF
.,TRBJ1-1,TRBV28,CASNTKFKGFNTEAFF
.,TRBJ1-3,TRBV14,CASSQIQHGNTIYF
.,TRBJ2-2,TRBV14,CASSPLVRRPKNTGELFF
.,TRBJ1-5,TRBV15,CATSRDWTVQPQHF
TRBD1,TRBJ2-7,TRBV10-3,CAISPGQGGEQYF
.,TRBJ2-2,TRBV6-1,CASSRLLANTGELFF
.,TRBJ2-1,TRBV4-3,CASSQDRAGTSNEQFF
TRBD2,TRBJ2-1,TRBV4-2,CASSRLQREGNEQFF
TRBD2,TRBJ2-1,TRBV6-2/TRBV6-3,CASSYPQRGVNEQFF
TRBD2,TRBJ2-3,TRBV5-6,CASSGTRAPDTQYF
.,TRBJ1-4,TRBV5-1,CASSPNPPATNEKLFF
.,TRBJ1-1,TRBV9,CASSVVDPGLNTEAFF
.,TRBJ2-5,TRBV7-2,CASSLGEPTRAQYF
.,TRBJ2-2,TRBV12-3/TRBV12-4,CASSSKFPDTSWDTGELFF